The T cell receptor (beta chain) under discussion was sequenced for a study of T-cell memory formation after mild COVID-19. For the study at large: Clusters were largely donor specific.

TCRdb reprocessed the 5' RACE reads with MiXCR, giving one entry per CDR3 protein. This sample has more than 75,000 distinct CDR3 sequences, with 11% to 15% found just once. The V end was cut by 5 bases, the J end by 2 bases, with 13 bases between. Germline V gene lookup returns CDR1 MNHEY and CDR2 SMNVEV (reference sequence). The CDR3 has 14 amino acids. The V gene is TRBV27, the J gene TRBJ2-7; possible D gene TRBD2, 6 bases. The clonotype comes from an adult woman who had mild COVID-19 (a few samples of this study predate the infection). Cell type and time point are not known. Source material: PBMCs or a T cell subset sorted from them (not recorded which). In nucleotides, the CDR3 is TGTGCCAGCAGTGGCAGTTGGGAGGCCTACGAGCAGTACTTC. It specifies CASSGSWEAYEQYF.